The T cell receptor beta chain described here comes from a study of CD8 T cells in Susac syndrome. This clonotype was observed a few times. After extraction with the RNeasy kit, roughly 0.45 to 1 ug of the RNA was reverse transcribed using random hexamers. In TCRdb, the immunoSEQ multiplex PCR reads were re-called with MiXCR into one record per CDR3 protein. The table has some 150,000 distinct CDR3 sequences, 95% seen once. The origin of this receptor is a human donor with Susac syndrome. Specimen: CD4+ T cells from PBMCs.

CDR3 sequence (DNA): TGTGCCAGCAGTTTAGGGAGCTCCTATAATTCACCCCTCCACTTT. Protein sequence: CASSLGSSYNSPLHF. The chain combines TRBV27 with TRBJ1-6; D remains unclear. This CDR3 has 15 residues. Germline CDR1 is MNHEY and CDR2 is SMNVEV (reference sequence). Trimming cost V 2 bases and J 0 bases, with 5 bases left between them.